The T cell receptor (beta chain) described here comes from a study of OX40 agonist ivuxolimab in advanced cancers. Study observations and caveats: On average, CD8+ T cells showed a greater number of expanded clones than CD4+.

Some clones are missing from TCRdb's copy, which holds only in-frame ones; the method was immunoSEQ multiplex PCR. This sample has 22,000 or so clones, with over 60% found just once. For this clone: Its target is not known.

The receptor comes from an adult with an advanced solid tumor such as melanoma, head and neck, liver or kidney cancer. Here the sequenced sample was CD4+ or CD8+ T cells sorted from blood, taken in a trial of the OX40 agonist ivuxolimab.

Written as DNA, the CDR3 is TGTGCCAGCAGCTTTGATGCGGGGACAGGTTTGCCCTACGAGCAGTACTTC. The encoded protein is CASSFDAGTGLPYEQYF. The chain uses TRBV11-3 and TRBJ2-7, with 8 bases fitting TRBD1. The CDR3 loop spans 17 amino acids. Germline-derived CDR1 and CDR2 are SGHNT and YENEEA. The ends lost 3 bases at V and 2 bases at J; junction bases unmatched: 12. Together with reference TRBV11-3 and TRBJ2-7, the CDR3 gives the full variable domain: EAGVVQSPRYKIIEKKQPVAFWCNPISGHNTLYWYLQNLGQGPELLIRYENEEAVDDSQLPKDRFSAERLKGVDSTLKIQPAELGDSAVYLCASSFDAGTGLPYEQYFGPGTRLTVT.